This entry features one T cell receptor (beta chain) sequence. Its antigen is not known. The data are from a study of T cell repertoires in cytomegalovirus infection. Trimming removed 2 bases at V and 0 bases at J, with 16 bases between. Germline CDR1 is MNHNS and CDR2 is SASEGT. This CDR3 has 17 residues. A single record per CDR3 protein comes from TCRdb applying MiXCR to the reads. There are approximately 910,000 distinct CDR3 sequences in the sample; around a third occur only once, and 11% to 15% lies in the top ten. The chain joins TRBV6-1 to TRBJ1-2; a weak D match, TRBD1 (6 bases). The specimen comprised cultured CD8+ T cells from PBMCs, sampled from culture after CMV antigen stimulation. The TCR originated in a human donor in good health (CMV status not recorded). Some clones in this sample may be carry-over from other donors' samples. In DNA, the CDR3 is TGTGCCAGCAGTGAACTTCCACAGGGCGGACCTAACTATGGCTACACCTTC. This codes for CASSELPQGGPNYGYTF.